The 32 T cell receptor beta chains presented below share a single source sample, sequenced in a study of brain T cells in children with intractable seizures. Profiled with immunoSEQ multiplex PCR; TCRdb holds only in-frame clones, not every one. The repertoire holds approximately 330,000 clones, over 90% seen once, with 4.5% to 7% in the top ten. Noted time point: blood from clinic visit 5 months post-surgery; TSC patient then seizure free. The material was peripheral blood, obtained less than 6 months after surgery. These receptors originate from a boy under three years old with tuberous sclerosis and intractable seizures.

The J gene is TRBJ2-1, the V gene TRBV7-9; weak D call: TRBD2 (6 bases). CDR3 length: 16 residues. Germline CDR1 is SEHNR and CDR2 is FQNEAQ (reference sequence). V dropped 5 bases and J dropped 5 bases, with 19 bases sitting between them. The CDR3 loop reads CASSTRVLAPDNEQFF. In DNA, the CDR3 is TGTGCCAGCAGCACCAGGGTGCTAGCGCCTGACAATGAGCAGTTCTTC.

This clone was detected only once. The chain is built from TRBV5-4 and TRBJ2-2; 8 nucleotides match TRBD2. The CDR3 totals 15 residues. From germline, CDR1 is SGHNT and CDR2 YYREEE (reference sequence). Trimming at V came to 4 bases and at J to 2 bases, leaving 4 bases not matched to a gene. Written as DNA, the CDR3 is TGTGCCAGCAGCACCCGGACTAGCAACACCGGGGAGCTGTTTTTT. Its translation is CASSTRTSNTGELFF.

On this clone: The junction differs from germline at one of its ends, possibly a read error. The V call is TRBV28, the J call TRBJ2-5; D might be TRBD1 or TRBD2, each matching 5 bases. This CDR3 is 18 amino acids long. CDR1 MDHEN and CDR2 SYDVKM come from the germline V gene. CDR3 loop: CASTLGYGRETGRETQYF. The CDR3 bases are TGTGCCAGCACTTTAGGTTATGGCAGGGAAACGGGACGCGAGACCCAGTACTTC.

V is TRBV6-4 and J is TRBJ1-1; 9 nucleotides match TRBD1. Germline trimming cut 6 bases from V and 4 bases from J; bases unmatched to any gene: 6. In germline, CDR1 is MRHNA, CDR2 SNTAGT. The CDR3 is 14 amino acids. The CDR3 coding sequence is TGTGCCAGCAGAACCGGGACAGGGTCCACTGAAGCTTTCTTT. Protein product: CASRTGTGSTEAFF.

J is TRBJ1-1 and V is TRBV6-1; 8 nucleotides agree with TRBD1. Germline V CDR1 and CDR2: MNHNS, SASEGT. The CDR3 covers 14 residues. V shed 2 bases, J shed 6 bases, and the junction held 5 bases outside the gene matches. The CDR3 sequence: CASSEIQGGAEAFF. CDR3 DNA: TGTGCCAGCAGTGAAATACAGGGGGGCGCTGAAGCTTTCTTT.

The rearrangement links TRBV9 to TRBJ1-1; unclear D gene. Germline CDR1 SGDLS, CDR2 YYNGEE. There are 15 residues in the CDR3. Trimming left V 4 bases short and J 0 bases short, with 13 bases between. The CDR3 DNA is TGTGCCAGCAGCCCTATTGTAATTATGAACACTGAAGCTTTCTTT. Its protein product is CASSPIVIMNTEAFF.

The rearrangement uses TRBV28 and TRBJ2-7; D gene uncertain. V lost 3 bases and J lost 4, with 7 bases in between. The CDR3 consists of 12 residues. From germline, CDR1 is MDHEN and CDR2 SYDVKM. CDR3 nucleotide sequence: TGTGCCAGCAGTTTGGCAAAATACGAGCAGTACTTC. Amino acid sequence: CASSLAKYEQYF.

The genes are TRBV13 and TRBJ2-7, with D tentatively TRBD1 or TRBD2 (5 bases each). V lost 5 bases to trimming and J lost 4 bases, with 18 bases between them. CDR1 is PRHDT and CDR2 is FYEKMQ in the germline V gene (reference sequence). The CDR3 extends over 15 amino acids. CDR3 DNA: TGTGCCAGCAGCGAGGCCGGGGCGAAACGGTACGAGCAGTACTTC. This sequence encodes CASSEAGAKRYEQYF.

The genes are TRBV12-3 or TRBV12-4 and TRBJ2-7; D not certain. This CDR3 has 13 residues. V shed 3 bases and J shed 1 base, with 7 bases lying between them. The CDR3 reads CASSLRLSYEQYF. CDR3 sequence (DNA): TGTGCCAGCAGTTTGCGGTTGTCCTACGAGCAGTACTTC.

The chain joins TRBV5-6 to TRBJ2-7, with 7 bases identical to TRBD1. Trimming cost V 4 bases and J 1 base; bases outside gene matches: 11. The CDR3 is 16 amino acids. Germline loops: CDR1 SGHDT, CDR2 YYEEEE. Written as DNA, the CDR3 is TGTGCCAGCAGCGAACCCGGGACAGTGGGATCCTACGAGCAGTACTTC. Amino acid sequence: CASSEPGTVGSYEQYF.

V and J are TRBV19 and TRBJ1-6; D ambiguous. Germline CDR1 reads LNHDA; CDR2 reads SQIVND (reference sequence). The CDR3 is 14 residues long. Trimming pared 8 bases from V and 9 bases from J, leaving 17 bases between. CDR3 in amino acids: CASAPSAAGSPLHF. The CDR3 nucleotides read TGTGCCAGTGCTCCGTCGGCGGCCGGTTCACCCCTCCACTTT.

The V call is TRBV14, the J call TRBJ1-4; tentatively, D is TRBD1 (6 bases). The germline gives CDR1 SGHDN, CDR2 FVKESK. Trimming took 1 base from V and 7 from J, leaving 13 bases between them. The length of the CDR3 is 15 residues. The CDR3 DNA sequence: TGTGCCAGCAGCCAAGCGCGGGGGCGAGGTGAAAAACTGTTTTTT. Residues: CASSQARGRGEKLFF.

This chain joins TRBV18 and TRBJ2-5, with 8 bases matching TRBD1. The V segment lost 4 bases and the J segment 2 bases; nucleotides outside the gene matches: 3. The CDR3 spans 14 residues. CDR1 is KGHSH and CDR2 is LQKENI in the germline V gene. In DNA form, the CDR3 reads TGTGCCAGCTCACTCGACAGGGGTCAAGAGACCCAGTACTTC. It codes for CASSLDRGQETQYF. Using reference TRBV18 and TRBJ2-5 for the parts outside the CDR3, the full variable domain is NAGVMQNPRHLVRRRGQEARLRCSPMKGHSHVYWYRQLPEEGLKFMVYLQKENIIDESGMPKERFSAEFPKEGPSILRIQQVVRGDSAAYFCASSLDRGQETQYFGPGTRLLVL.

The sample holds one count of this clone. The chain is built from TRBV19 and TRBJ1-3; D is unresolved. V was shortened by 5 bases and J by 0 bases, with 11 bases between the two germline ends. Germline V lookup: CDR1 LNHDA, CDR2 SQIVND (reference sequence). The CDR3 totals 15 residues. The CDR3 protein is CASSQTAASGNTIYF. The CDR3 DNA reads TGTGCCAGTAGTCAGACGGCGGCCTCTGGAAACACCATATATTTT.

CDR3 in amino acids: CSASTGLAENSYNEQFF. The CDR3 bases are TGCAGTGCTAGTACGGGACTAGCGGAAAACTCCTACAATGAGCAGTTCTTC. The chain employs TRBV20-1 and TRBJ2-1; 11 bases agree with TRBD2. J was trimmed by 0 bases and V by 3 bases; bases with no gene match: 7. Germline V gene sequence: CDR1 DFQATT, CDR2 SNEGSKA (reference sequence). This CDR3 region has 17 residues.

The CDR3 sequence: CASSEGDFGQFF. As DNA, the CDR3 is TGTGCCAGCAGTGAAGGTGATTTTGGGCAGTTCTTC. The rearrangement joins TRBV6-1 to TRBJ2-1, with D unresolved. Germline V gene sequence: CDR1 MNHNS, CDR2 SASEGT. V was trimmed by 1 base and J by 12 bases, leaving 10 bases between them. This CDR3 comprises 12 residues.

The CDR3 sequence: CSGSADYEQYF. CDR3 in DNA: TGCAGCGGGTCGGCGGACTACGAGCAGTACTTC. The chain recombines TRBV29-1 with TRBJ2-7; D is uncertain. In germline, CDR1 is SQVTM, CDR2 ANQGSEA. Trimming removed 7 bases at V and 3 bases at J, with 10 bases between. This CDR3 comprises 11 residues.

The V call is TRBV5-6, the J call TRBJ2-3; 14 bases map to TRBD2. CDR3 length: 16 residues. Per germline, CDR1 SGHDT and CDR2 YYEEEE. The V segment lost 3 bases and the J segment 2 bases; nucleotides outside the gene matches: 2. The CDR3 protein is CASSSTSGGVTDTQYF. The CDR3 region has the DNA TGTGCCAGCAGCTCGACTAGCGGGGGGGTCACAGATACGCAGTATTTT.

The chain links TRBV30 to TRBJ1-3; D is unresolved. CDR1 GTSNPN and CDR2 SVGIG come from the germline V gene (reference sequence). The length of the CDR3 is 13 residues. The ends were cut back, 5 bases at V and 4 bases at J, with 12 bases in the middle. CDR3 coding DNA: TGTGCCTGGGCCGAGGGTTTCGGAAACACCATATATTTT. Residues: CAWAEGFGNTIYF.

The rearrangement uses TRBV4-1 and TRBJ2-1; D may match TRBD1 or TRBD2 (5 bases each). V was pared by 3 bases and J by 3 bases, with 9 bases between. CDR1 MGHRA and CDR2 YSYEKL come from the germline V gene. This CDR3 is built from 14 residues. As DNA, the CDR3 is TGCGCCAGCAGCCAGAGTGGGGGCTACAATGAGCAGTTCTTC. Amino acids: CASSQSGGYNEQFF.

The genes are TRBV28 and TRBJ1-1; D unclear. CDR3 length: 15 residues. V lost 5 bases to trimming and J lost 1 base, with 14 bases between them. The germline CDR1 and CDR2 sequences are MDHEN and SYDVKM. The CDR3 protein is CASSPSGPQNTEAFF. CDR3 coding DNA: TGTGCCAGCAGTCCGTCGGGCCCCCAGAACACTGAAGCTTTCTTT.

The rearrangement joins TRBV19 to TRBJ2-7, with TRBD2 as a possible D gene (6 bases). Germline V gives CDR1 LNHDA, CDR2 SQIVND (reference sequence). The CDR3 consists of 12 residues. V was pared by 10 bases and J by 5 bases, with 15 bases between. CDR3 sequence reads: CATKGRIDEQYF. The CDR3 nucleotides are TGTGCCACCAAAGGGAGGATCGACGAGCAGTACTTC.

The chain recombines TRBV18 with TRBJ1-3; 7 bases fit TRBD1. J gave up 4 bases and V 3 bases, and 3 bases lay outside the gene matches. The CDR3 is made up of 14 amino acids. Germline V gives CDR1 KGHSH, CDR2 LQKENI. CDR3 coding DNA: TGTGCCAGCTCACCCGCGGGACAGGGAAACACCATATATTTT. Encoded protein: CASSPAGQGNTIYF.

On this clone itself: The junction departs from germline at one end; a sequencing error may be responsible. This chain uses TRBV29-1 with TRBJ1-5, with a possible D match to TRBD1 (5 bases). This CDR3 has 10 amino acids. From germline, CDR1 is SQVTM and CDR2 ANQGSEA. Here the CDR3 reads CSVEVRDWNF. In nucleotides, the CDR3 is TGCAGCGTTGAAGTGAGGGACTGGAATTTT.

The chain combines TRBV21-1 with TRBJ1-4; TRBD1 is the table's D call, not checked against the DNA. TRBV21-1 is designated a pseudogene. The CDR3 consists of 18 residues. CDR3 in DNA: TGTGCCAGCAGCAAAGGATACCCGGACAGGGGGCGTAATGAAAAACTGTTTTTT. Translating it yields CASSKGYPDRGRNEKLFF.

The V call is TRBV5-1, the J call TRBJ2-1; possibly TRBD2 for D (5 bases). Per the germline V gene, CDR1 is SGHRS and CDR2 is YFSETQ. CDR3 length equals 12 residues. The germline V and J ends were trimmed by 4 bases and 9 bases, with 11 bases remaining between them. In DNA, the CDR3 is TGCGCCAGCAGCACGATCGGAGGTGAGCAGTTCTTC. Its translation: CASSTIGGEQFF.

V and J are TRBV6-5 and TRBJ1-2; 9 positions match TRBD1. The junction had 6 bases not matched to a gene; V was cut back by 6 bases and J by 4 bases. The CDR3 consists of 14 residues. Per the germline V gene, CDR1 is MNHEY and CDR2 is SVGAGI. Here the CDR3 DNA reads TGTGCCAGCAGCTCCGGGACAGGGATCTATGGCTACACCTTC. Residues: CASSSGTGIYGYTF.

V and J are TRBV19 and TRBJ2-3, with 7 bases aligning to TRBD2. The CDR3 has 17 residues. V trimming: 4 bases; J trimming: 3 bases; junction bases outside the gene matches: 13. The germline V gene has CDR1 LNHDA and CDR2 SQIVND (reference sequence). The CDR3 DNA reads TGTGCCAGTAGTACCGGAGCGGGGTTGGCTCTAACAGATACGCAGTATTTT. Protein sequence: CASSTGAGLALTDTQYF.

The rearrangement joins TRBV13 to TRBJ1-4, with D uncertain. CDR3 length: 15 residues. Between the trimmed V and J ends, which lost 5 bases and 0 bases, there was a span of 10 bases. Germline V gives CDR1 PRHDT, CDR2 FYEKMQ (reference sequence). For the CDR3, the DNA is TGTGCCAGCAGCGGCTCGTACGCAACTAATGAAAAACTGTTTTTT. Translating gives CASSGSYATNEKLFF.

The chain couples TRBV5-1 to TRBJ2-5; a possible D gene is TRBD1 (6 bases). The germline V gene encodes CDR1 SGHRS and CDR2 YFSETQ. V shed 4 bases and J shed 0 bases, with 13 bases lying between them. CDR3 length: 15 amino acids. In DNA form, the CDR3 reads TGCGCCAGCAGCGTCGGGACACGGGACCAAGAGACCCAGTACTTC. Translation gives CASSVGTRDQETQYF.

The CDR3 region has the DNA TGTGCCAGCAGCTTTCCACCAGCGGGGGGGCTAGAGACCCAGTACTTC. It yields the protein CASSFPPAGGLETQYF. The chain employs TRBV5-4 and TRBJ2-5; TRBD2 matches at 10 bases. Germline CDR1 SGHNT, CDR2 YYREEE (reference sequence). After removal of 2 bases from V and 4 bases from J, the junction contained 8 bases not matched to a gene. The CDR3 runs to 16 residues.

This clone has just one count. This chain links TRBV6-2 or TRBV6-3 with TRBJ2-7; no clear D. Trimming took off 6 bases at V and 6 bases at J, with 6 bases between the two ends. This CDR3 spans 10 amino acids. Looked up from germline, CDR1 is MNHEY and CDR2 is SVGEGT. CDR3 amino acids: CASSPAEQYF. The CDR3 DNA sequence: TGTGCCAGCAGCCCCGCCGAGCAGTACTTC.